This T cell receptor (beta chain) was sequenced for a study of response to subunit inactivated influenza vaccine. Study-wide points: Few new T cells, the authors suggested, are recruited by each seasonal influenza vaccination.

TCRdb reprocessed the RT-PCR reads with MiXCR, giving one entry per CDR3 protein. Found here are roughly 700,000 distinct CDR3 sequences, about 14% of them singletons; the top ten hold less than 7%. Worth noting for this clonotype: The antigen is undetermined.

This specimen consisted of PBMCs from blood, obtained 14 to 15 days before vaccination. The receptor comes from a man aged 45-65 years who received an inactivated influenza vaccine.

The CDR3 region is CASSPHQGESGNTIYF. As DNA, the CDR3 is TGTGCCAGCAGCCCCCACCAGGGGGAGTCTGGAAACACCATATATTTT. The V gene is TRBV4-2, the J gene TRBJ1-3, with 7 positions matching TRBD1. The CDR3 consists of 16 residues. Germline CDR1 and CDR2: LGHNA and YNFKEQ. J was trimmed by 1 base and V by 4 bases; bases with no gene match: 7.